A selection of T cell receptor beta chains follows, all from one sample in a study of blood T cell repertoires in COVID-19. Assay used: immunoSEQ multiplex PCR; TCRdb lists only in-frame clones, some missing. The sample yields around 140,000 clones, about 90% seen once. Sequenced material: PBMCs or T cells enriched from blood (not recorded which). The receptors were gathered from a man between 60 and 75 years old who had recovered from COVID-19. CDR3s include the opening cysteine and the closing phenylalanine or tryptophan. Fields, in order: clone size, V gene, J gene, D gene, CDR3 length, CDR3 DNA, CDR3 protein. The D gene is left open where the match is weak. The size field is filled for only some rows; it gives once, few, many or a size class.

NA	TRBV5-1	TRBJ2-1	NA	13	TGCGCCAGCAGCTTGATATCACGGGATGAGCAGTTCTTC	CASSLISRDEQFF
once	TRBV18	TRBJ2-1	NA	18	TGTGCCAGCTCACCCCTCTCTATGGGGGCAGGGTCTTTGATTGAGCAGTTCTTC	CASSPLSMGAGSLIEQFF
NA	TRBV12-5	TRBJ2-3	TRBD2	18	TGTGCTAGTGGTTTGCCCCCCCGGGTTAGCGGGAGTTTAGATACGCAGTATTTT	CASGLPPRVSGSLDTQYF
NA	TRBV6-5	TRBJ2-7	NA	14	TGTGCCAGCAGTTATATCCAGGGGCGCTACGAGCAGTACTTC	CASSYIQGRYEQYF
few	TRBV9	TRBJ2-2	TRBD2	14	TGTGCCAGCAGCGGGACTAGCGGTACCGGGGAGCTGTTTTTT	CASSGTSGTGELFF
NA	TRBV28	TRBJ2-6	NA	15	TGTGCCAGCAGTTTTAGCGGCTTTGGGGCCAACGTCCTGACTTTC	CASSFSGFGANVLTF
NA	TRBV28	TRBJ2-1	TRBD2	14	TGTGCCAGCCGGGGGACTAGCGGGAGTTATGAGCAGTTCTTC	CASRGTSGSYEQFF
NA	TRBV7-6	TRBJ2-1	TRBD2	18	TGTGCCAGCAGCAAACTTAGCGGGAGGGTTACTTCTTACAATGAGCAGTTCTTC	CASSKLSGRVTSYNEQFF
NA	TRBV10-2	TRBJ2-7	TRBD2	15	TGCGCCAGCAAGTACACCAGCGGGGTCTCCTACGAGCAGTACTTC	CASKYTSGVSYEQYF
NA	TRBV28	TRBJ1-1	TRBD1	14	TGTGCCAGCAGTCTAGGACAGGGGCGAACTGAAGCTTTCTTT	CASSLGQGRTEAFF
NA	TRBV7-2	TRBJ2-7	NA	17	TGTGCCAGCAGCCAAGTCCAGGACTTTCTCTTGGCCTACGAGCAGTACTTC	CASSQVQDFLLAYEQYF
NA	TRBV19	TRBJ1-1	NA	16	TGTGCCAGTCGCCCGTCGGGGAGGCGCGGGAACACTGAAGCTTTCTTT	CASRPSGRRGNTEAFF
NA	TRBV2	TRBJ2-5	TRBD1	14	TGTGCCAGCAGCGGAGACAGGGGGCTAGAGACCCAGTACTTC	CASSGDRGLETQYF
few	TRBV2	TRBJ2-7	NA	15	TGTGCCAGCAGTGAATATCCGACTAGTTCCTACGAGCAGTACTTC	CASSEYPTSSYEQYF
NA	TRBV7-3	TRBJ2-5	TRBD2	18	TGTGCCAGCAGCGCAGGGACTAGCGGGAGTTTCGGGGAAGAGACCCAGTACTTC	CASSAGTSGSFGEETQYF
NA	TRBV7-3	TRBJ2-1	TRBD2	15	TGTGCCAGCAGCCCCCAACCGGGGGGGGCTAATGAGCAGTTCTTC	CASSPQPGGANEQFF
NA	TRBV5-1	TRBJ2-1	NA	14	TGCGCCAGCAGCATCCGGGATCAAATAAATGAGCAGTTCTTC	CASSIRDQINEQFF
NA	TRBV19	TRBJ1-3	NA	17	TGTGCCAGTAGTACTCCCACGGGGGTTCTCTCTGGAAACACCATATATTTT	CASSTPTGVLSGNTIYF
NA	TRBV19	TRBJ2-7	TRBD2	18	TGTGCCAGTAGTATTAAAACGGGAGTAGCGGGAGAGTACTACGAGCAGTACTTC	CASSIKTGVAGEYYEQYF
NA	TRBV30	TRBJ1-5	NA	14	TGTGCCTGGAGTGTAACCGGGGGGTCGCAGCCCCAGCATTTT	CAWSVTGGSQPQHF
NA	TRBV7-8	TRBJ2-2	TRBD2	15	TGTGCCAGCAGACAACTAGCGGGAAATACCGGGGAGCTGTTTTTT	CASRQLAGNTGELFF
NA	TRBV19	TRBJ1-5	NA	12	TGTGCCAGTAGTATCCGGGAGGGGGCCCAGCATTTT	CASSIREGAQHF
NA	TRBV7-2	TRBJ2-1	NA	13	TGTGCCAGCAGCACGCGGACTATCAATGAGCAGTTCTTC	CASSTRTINEQFF
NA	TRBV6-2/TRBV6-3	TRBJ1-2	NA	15	TGTGCCAGCAGTCGAGACTTCTTCCAGACCTATGGCTACACCTTC	CASSRDFFQTYGYTF
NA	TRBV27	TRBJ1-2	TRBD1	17	TGTGCCAGCAGTTATTCGAGGACAGGCATAGCTAACTATGGCTACACCTTC	CASSYSRTGIANYGYTF
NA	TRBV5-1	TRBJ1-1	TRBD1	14	TGCGCCAGCAGCTCACAGGGGGCGGACACTGAAGCTTTCTTT	CASSSQGADTEAFF